This entry lists 26 T cell receptor beta chains sequenced from one sample in a study of T cell responses to AZD1222 COVID-19 vaccine. Repertoires were generated with immunoSEQ multiplex PCR, while TCRdb's copy carries only in-frame clones and drops some. The sample contains about 140,000 clones, 70% to 90% of which appear only once. This material consisted of peripheral blood, taken on day 0 of AZD1222 vaccination. The receptors here all came from an adult in good health.

The chain employs TRBV7-9 and TRBJ1-4, with 12 bases that match TRBD1. CDR3 length: 18 amino acids. The V segment lost 1 base and the J segment 7 bases; nucleotides outside the gene matches: 10. The germline CDR1 and CDR2 sequences are SEHNR and FQNEAQ (reference sequence). Here the CDR3 DNA reads TGTGCCAGCAGCTTAGGCCATAGGGACAGGGGGCCTTTTGAAAAACTGTTTTTT. Translation: CASSLGHRDRGPFEKLFF.

The J gene is TRBJ1-1, the V gene TRBV9, with TRBD1 matching over 7 bases. Trimming removed 3 bases from V and 1 base from J; junction bases left unmatched: 6. Germline CDR1 and CDR2: SGDLS and YYNGEE. The CDR3 is made up of 15 amino acids. CDR3 nucleotide sequence: TGTGCCAGCAGCGACAGGGGTAGGGGGAACACTGAAGCTTTCTTT. Residues: CASSDRGRGNTEAFF.

This chain connects TRBV6-5 to TRBJ1-2; TRBD1 matches 8 bases. Per germline, CDR1 MNHEY and CDR2 SVGAGI. J gave up 5 bases and V 6 bases, and 11 bases lay outside the gene matches. This CDR3 comprises 15 residues. The CDR3 DNA reads as TGTGCCAGCAGGGATATTTGGGACAGGCTATATGGCTACACCTTC. This sequence encodes CASRDIWDRLYGYTF.

J is TRBJ1-4 and V is TRBV7-2, with TRBD1 matching over 8 bases. V was pared by 6 bases and J by 6 bases, with 6 bases of the junction left unmatched. Germline-derived CDR1 and CDR2 are SGHTA and FQGNSA. This CDR3 spans 14 amino acids. CDR3 nucleotides: TGTGCCAGCAGTCGTACAGGGGGAGATGAAAAACTGTTTTTT. It yields the protein CASSRTGGDEKLFF.

The chain joins TRBV12-3 or TRBV12-4 to TRBJ2-2, with D unresolved. The CDR3 is made up of 11 amino acids. Trimming took off 9 bases at V and 7 bases at J, with 9 bases between the two ends. For the CDR3, the DNA is TGTGCCAGTAGACGTTTCGGGGAGCTGTTTTTT. This encodes CASRRFGELFF.

The V and J genes are TRBV4-3 and TRBJ1-2, with D hard to call. Germline V gives CDR1 LGHNA, CDR2 YSLEER. The CDR3 runs to 16 residues. The V end lost 0 bases, the J end lost 5 bases, and 16 bases lay between the germline ends. The CDR3 DNA sequence: TGCGCCAGCAGCCAAGAAACCGGACGGATTATTTATGGCTACACCTTC. Translated: CASSQETGRIIYGYTF.

This clone occurred a few times. The chain has TRBV28 and TRBJ2-3; TRBD2 agrees at 11 bases. CDR1 and CDR2 (germline): MDHEN, SYDVKM. V trimming: 5 bases; J trimming: 2 bases; junction bases outside the gene matches: 9. The CDR3 totals 17 residues. The CDR3: CASSTPLGLADTDTQYF. The DNA of the CDR3 is TGTGCCAGCAGTACCCCCCTGGGACTAGCGGACACAGATACGCAGTATTTT.

The chain employs TRBV7-8 and TRBJ1-5, with no clear D. CDR1 is SGHVS, CDR2 FQNEAQ, per germline. V gave up 5 bases and J gave up 2 bases, with 4 bases separating them. The length of the CDR3 is 12 residues. The chain's CDR3 is CASSRGNQPQHF. In nucleotides, the CDR3 is TGTGCCAGCAGCCGAGGCAATCAGCCCCAGCATTTT.

The genes are TRBV24-1 and TRBJ2-4; D ambiguous. Looked up from germline, CDR1 is KGHDR and CDR2 is SFDVKD. The CDR3 covers 17 residues. Trimming pared 8 bases from V and 3 bases from J, leaving 22 bases between. CDR3 amino acids: CATKPGRLSFCKNIQYF. The CDR3 DNA is TGTGCCACCAAACCGGGCCGCCTATCCTTTTGCAAAAACATTCAGTACTTC.

The chain is built from TRBV5-5 and TRBJ2-1; tentatively, D is TRBD1 (5 bases). The V gene's germline CDR1 is SGHKS and CDR2 YYEKEE (reference sequence). V dropped 4 bases and J dropped 0 bases, with 20 bases sitting between them. The CDR3 consists of 18 residues. CDR3 nucleotide sequence: TGTGCCAGCAGCAGGGGCGGCAGCCCCTCCAGCTCCTACAATGAGCAGTTCTTC. This gives the protein CASSRGGSPSSSYNEQFF.

V usage is TRBV4-1 and J usage is TRBJ2-3; 7 bases line up with TRBD1. The CDR3 has 18 amino acids. Trimming removed 1 base from V and 0 bases from J; junction bases left unmatched: 10. CDR1 and CDR2 from the germline V gene are MGHRA and YSYEKL. Written as DNA, the CDR3 is TGCGCCAGCAGCCAAGCACCACTCAGGGGGATTAGCACAGATACGCAGTATTTT. It translates to CASSQAPLRGISTDTQYF.

Notes on this clone: A junction end diverges from the germline sequence, so it may reflect a read error. The rearrangement links TRBV4-1 to TRBJ1-4, with 8 bases lining up with TRBD1. This CDR3 has 17 residues. Germline CDR1 is MGHRA and CDR2 is YSYEKL. The CDR3 sequence is CASTQKLQGAANEKLFF. CDR3 bases: TGCGCCAGCACCCAAAAACTCCAGGGGGCAGCTAATGAAAAACTGTTTTTT.

The chain recombines TRBV29-1 with TRBJ2-3; D is undetermined. Per the germline V gene, CDR1 is SQVTM and CDR2 is ANQGSEA. This CDR3 region has 13 residues. The V end was cut by 5 bases, the J end by 2 bases, with 11 bases between. CDR3 nucleotides: TGCAGCGTTCGTATACCTCTCACAGATACGCAGTATTTT. It is translated as CSVRIPLTDTQYF.

The V call is TRBV5-6, the J call TRBJ2-7, with D possibly matching TRBD2 (6 bases). CDR3 length: 15 residues. Per the germline V gene, CDR1 is SGHDT and CDR2 is YYEEEE. The V gene lost 0 bases and the J gene lost 2 bases, with 12 bases spanning the gap. CDR3 region: CASSLGRVPAYEQYF. CDR3 nucleotides: TGTGCCAGCAGCTTGGGGAGGGTTCCGGCCTACGAGCAGTACTTC. Filled out from reference TRBV5-6 and TRBJ2-7, the complete variable domain reads DAGVTQSPTHLIKTRGQQVTLRCSPKSGHDTVSWYQQALGQGPQFIFQYYEEEERQRGNFPDRFSGHQFPNYSSELNVNALLLGDSALYLCASSLGRVPAYEQYFGPGTRLTVT.

This rearrangement joins TRBV2 to TRBJ1-2; tentatively, D is TRBD1 (5 bases). CDR3 length equals 14 residues. Germline V gene data show CDR1 as SNHLY and CDR2 as FYNNEI. Trimming pared 7 bases from V and 8 bases from J, leaving 20 bases between. The CDR3 is CASTLEGLKGGYTF. CDR3 sequence (DNA): TGTGCCAGCACCCTGGAGGGGCTGAAGGGAGGCTACACCTTC.

This clone has a single count. The V call is TRBV18, the J call TRBJ2-1; 7 bases are shared with TRBD2. Per germline, CDR1 KGHSH and CDR2 LQKENI. CDR3 length equals 15 residues. Germline trimming cut 6 bases from V and 0 bases from J; bases unmatched to any gene: 5. CDR3 nucleotide sequence: TGTGCCAGCTCCCGGGGCGGGGGCTCCTACAATGAGCAGTTCTTC. This translates into CASSRGGGSYNEQFF.

The CDR3 loop reads CASTEQKLNTEAFF. The CDR3 nucleotides are TGTGCCAGCACCGAACAGAAACTGAACACTGAAGCTTTCTTT. This rearrangement joins TRBV28 to TRBJ1-1; D unclear. Germline values: CDR1 MDHEN, CDR2 SYDVKM. The CDR3 sequence is 14 residues long. V was trimmed by 7 bases and J by 0 bases, leaving 12 bases between them. Based on the CDR3 plus reference TRBV28 and TRBJ1-1, the full variable domain is DVKVTQSSRYLVKRTGEKVFLECVQDMDHENMFWYRQDPGLGLRLIYFSYDVKMKEKGDIPEGYSVSREKKERFSLILESASTNQTSMYLCASTEQKLNTEAFFGQGTRLTVV.

This chain links TRBV18 with TRBJ1-1, with 8 bases aligning to TRBD1. This CDR3 comprises 16 residues. V shed 2 bases and J 1 base; nucleotides not matched to a gene: 6. Germline V gene data show CDR1 as KGHSH and CDR2 as LQKENI. The CDR3 region has the DNA TGTGCCAGCTCACCAGGGACAGGCTTATGGAACACTGAAGCTTTCTTT. Protein: CASSPGTGLWNTEAFF. The full variable domain, completed using reference TRBV18 and TRBJ1-1, is NAGVMQNPRHLVRRRGQEARLRCSPMKGHSHVYWYRQLPEEGLKFMVYLQKENIIDESGMPKERFSAEFPKEGPSILRIQQVVRGDSAAYFCASSPGTGLWNTEAFFGQGTRLTVV.

The chain employs TRBV7-9 and TRBJ1-2; D not certain. This CDR3 has 17 residues. Trimming removed 2 bases at V and 8 bases at J, with 24 bases between. The germline CDR1 and CDR2 sequences are SEHNR and FQNEAQ (reference sequence). The CDR3: CASSLPSLEGSNGGYTF. CDR3 nucleotides: TGTGCCAGCAGCTTACCATCTCTAGAAGGGTCGAATGGCGGCTACACCTTC.

This sequence joins TRBV19 and TRBJ1-2; 8 positions match TRBD1. V lost 8 bases, J lost 2 bases, and 4 bases stayed unmatched. The CDR3 length is 13 residues. In germline, CDR1 is LNHDA, CDR2 SQIVND (reference sequence). The CDR3 protein is CASGTGENYGYTF. The CDR3 DNA sequence: TGTGCCAGTGGGACAGGCGAGAACTATGGCTACACCTTC.

In its sample, this clone was seen once. The chain links TRBV6-5 to TRBJ1-5; tentative D call: TRBD1 (5 bases). The V end lost 0 bases, the J end lost 4 bases, and 10 bases lay between the germline ends. From germline, CDR1 is MNHEY and CDR2 SVGAGI. The CDR3 is made up of 15 amino acids. For the CDR3, the DNA is TGTGCCAGCAGTTACTCGGCCGGGGCAAATCAGCCCCAGCATTTT. The encoded protein is CASSYSAGANQPQHF.

This chain links TRBV9 with TRBJ2-2; 13 bases agree with TRBD2. This CDR3 region has 17 residues. V trimming: 4 bases; J trimming: 7 bases; junction bases outside the gene matches: 10. Germline V gene sequence: CDR1 SGDLS, CDR2 YYNGEE. CDR3 sequence reads: CASSSRTSGSLGGELFF. The CDR3, as DNA: TGTGCCAGCAGCTCCCGGACTAGCGGGAGTCTTGGCGGGGAGCTGTTTTTT.

The rearrangement joins TRBV6-5 to TRBJ2-7; 10 nucleotides line up with TRBD1. V gave up 7 bases and J gave up 5 bases; unmatched junction bases: 11. The CDR3 sequence is 15 residues long. Looked up from germline, CDR1 is MNHEY and CDR2 is SVGAGI. The DNA of the CDR3 is TGTGCCAGCAATACCCCCGGGACAGGGGCCAACGAGCAGTACTTC. Amino acids: CASNTPGTGANEQYF.

This chain uses TRBV7-2 with TRBJ1-6; D unclear. From germline, CDR1 is SGHTA and CDR2 FQGNSA. This CDR3 is 16 amino acids long. V lost 1 base and J lost 0, with 7 bases in between. CDR3 sequence reads: CASSLGVSSYNSPLHF. Written as DNA, the CDR3 is TGTGCCAGCAGCTTAGGGGTGAGCTCCTATAATTCACCCCTCCACTTT.

The chain's CDR3 is CASSQSDSGNTIYF. The CDR3 nucleotides are TGCGCCAGCAGTCAGTCGGACTCTGGAAACACCATATATTTT. This sequence joins TRBV23-1 and TRBJ1-3; the D is unclear. TRBV23-1 is recorded as an ORF, its role being uncertain. The CDR3 runs to 14 residues. V was cut by 3 bases and J by 0 bases, with 6 bases left in between.

This clone has just a few counts. J is TRBJ1-5 and V is TRBV28; D gene ambiguous. Germline-derived CDR1 and CDR2 are MDHEN and SYDVKM. The CDR3 consists of 15 residues. Between the trimmed V and J ends, which lost 3 bases and 2 bases, there was a span of 11 bases. For the CDR3, the DNA is TGTGCCAGCAGTTTGCCCCAGCAGGGCAATCAGCCCCAGCATTTT. As protein: CASSLPQQGNQPQHF.